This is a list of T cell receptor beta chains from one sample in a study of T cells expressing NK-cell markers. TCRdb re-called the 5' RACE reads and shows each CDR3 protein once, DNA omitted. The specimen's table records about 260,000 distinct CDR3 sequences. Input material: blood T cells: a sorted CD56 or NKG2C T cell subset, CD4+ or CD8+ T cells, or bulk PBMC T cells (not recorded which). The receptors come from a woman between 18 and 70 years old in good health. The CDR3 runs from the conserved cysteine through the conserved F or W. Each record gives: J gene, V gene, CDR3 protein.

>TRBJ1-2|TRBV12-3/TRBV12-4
CASNLGGLSYTF
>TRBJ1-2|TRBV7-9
CASSSRGQPYGYTF
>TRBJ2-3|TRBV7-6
CASSTNTRGLTDTQYF
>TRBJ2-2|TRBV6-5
CASSYGVWRNTGELFF
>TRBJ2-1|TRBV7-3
CASSSGLAGVGEQFF
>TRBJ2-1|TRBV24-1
CATSDGALSPSYNEQFF
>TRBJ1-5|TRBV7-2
CASSSSYGYQPQHF
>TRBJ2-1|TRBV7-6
CASSSPKGSYNEQFF
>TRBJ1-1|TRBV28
CASHEVNTEAFF
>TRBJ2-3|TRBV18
CASSLGGPAGDTQYF
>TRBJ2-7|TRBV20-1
CSAVASAYEQYF
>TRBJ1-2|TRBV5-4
CASSFETAYGYTF
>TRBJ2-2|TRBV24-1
CATSDAGTSVGELFF
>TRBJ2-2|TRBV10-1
CASNPDRSGELFF
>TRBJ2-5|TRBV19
CASSIGLAGYPETQYF
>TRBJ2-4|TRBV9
CASSVADRADIQYF
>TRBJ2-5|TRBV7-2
CASSSRDGETQYF
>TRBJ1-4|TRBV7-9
CASSLTKAAEKLFF
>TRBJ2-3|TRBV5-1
CASSATEADTQYF
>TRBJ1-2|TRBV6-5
CASSSLGTNYGYTF
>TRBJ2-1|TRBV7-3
CASSLMLGSPNEQFF
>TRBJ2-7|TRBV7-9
CASSLGSQGGEQYF
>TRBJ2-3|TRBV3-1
CASSRSGIADTQYF
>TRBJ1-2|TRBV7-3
CASSPQRTGVGGYTF
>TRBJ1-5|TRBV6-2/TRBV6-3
CASSWVGTDQPQHF
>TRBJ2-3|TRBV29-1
CSTMDRVGGDTQYF
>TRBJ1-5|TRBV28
CASSLYSDTTRGSQHF
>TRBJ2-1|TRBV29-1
CSVEGESYNEQFF
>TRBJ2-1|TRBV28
CASGSTSYNEQFF
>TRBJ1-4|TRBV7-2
CASSFDRGGEKLFF
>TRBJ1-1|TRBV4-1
CASSRTGTGETEAFF
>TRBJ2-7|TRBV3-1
CASSQDSGGGEQYF
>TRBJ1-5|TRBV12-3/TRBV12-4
CASSLRQNSNQPQHF
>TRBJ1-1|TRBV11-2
CASSLGQTREAEAFF
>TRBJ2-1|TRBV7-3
CASSLLTRSNEQFF
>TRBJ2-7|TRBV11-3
CASSPGVEYEQYF
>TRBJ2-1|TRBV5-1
CASSLGPGMYNEQFF
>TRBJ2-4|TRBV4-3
CASSQDTGVQYF
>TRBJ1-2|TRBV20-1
CSASLVHRGRTGYTF
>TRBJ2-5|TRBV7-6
CASSFGGAAETQYF
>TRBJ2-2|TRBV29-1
CSVVGQGAVGELFF
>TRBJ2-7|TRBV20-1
CSAPMEGTYEQYF
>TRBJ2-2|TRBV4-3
CASSQDGATGELFF
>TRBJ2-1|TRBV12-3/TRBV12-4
CASSERDLSYNEQFF
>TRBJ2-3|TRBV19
CASSVRTSLPDTQYF
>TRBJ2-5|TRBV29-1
CSVGGLAGEETQYF
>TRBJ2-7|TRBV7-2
CASSRTGAYEQYF
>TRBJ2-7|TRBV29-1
CSVEGLAEHYEQYF
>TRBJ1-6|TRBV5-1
CASSLGRSNNSPLHF
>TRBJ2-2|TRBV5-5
CASSLVVAGELFF